This T cell receptor (beta chain) was observed in a study of T cell responses to AZD1222 COVID-19 vaccine (dated by TCRdb to 2020 to 2022). Regarding the study in general: AZD1222 recipients with second doses at about 4 weeks or about 12 weeks were pooled, because spike-specific TCR depth and breadth did not differ between schedules. Trial participants were enrolled into age subgroups of 18-55, 56-69 and 70-plus years, which contained 148, 28 and 57 TCR-sequenced participants, respectively. A total of 233 trial participants underwent TCR sequencing, of whom nearly 210 received two doses of AZD1222 and about 25 received two doses of the MenACWY control vaccine.

As encoded in the germline V gene, CDR1 is LGHNA while CDR2 is YNFKEQ. Germline trimming amounts to 0 bases on V and 2 bases on J, with 1 as the count of junction bases outside the gene matches. The cysteine opens and the phenylalanine closes a CDR3 of 15 amino acids. Of the read, only the CDR3 DNA is kept; its 45 bases are in frame from base 1. Overall study outcomes, separate from this receptor: Spike-specific TCR breadth and depth rose significantly after two AZD1222 doses compared with day 0 and with MenACWY recipients. Reportedly, almost half of the unique spike-specific TCRs recognized epitopes lying outside the regions that are mutated in the B.1.351 and B.1.1.7 variants. Only five to seven AZD1222 recipients were SARS-CoV-2 seropositive at baseline, limiting conclusions about previously exposed vaccinees. Participants were mostly white British and included more females than males, and it was suggested by the authors that clonal diversity may have been underestimated. The whole spike protein was spanned by vaccine-associated CD4 TCRs, and dominant responses were seen in regions 160-218 and 743-854. The 56-69-year group was small, and its depth increase did not reach significance, likely because of low power. Because no samples from the day 14 peak response were available, repertoires could be characterized only after the peak T cell response.

Per the publication, the time point label means: baseline before first vaccination. Vaccinee samples were obtained from the UK trials COV001 and COV002, which included a single-blind randomized controlled phase 2/3 trial of AZD1222 (ChAdOx1 nCoV-19) in healthy adults. For TCRbeta chain sequencing, PBMC samples were collected from trial participants at day 0 and at day 28 after the second dose. The CDR3 regions of human TCRbeta chains were analyzed by immunosequencing. For the original study's pipeline: Repertoire TCRs were matched against a reference library of SARS-CoV-2-specific TCRs generated with the MIRA antigen-specificity platform. Breadth was defined as the fraction of unique TCRs that were SARS-CoV-2-associated. Depth was defined as the fraction of total T cells that were SARS-CoV-2-associated. Using the MIRA data, every spike-specific TCR was mapped to the spike region that the TCR reacted to and assigned to either a CD4 or a CD8 class. Log10-transformed breadth and depth values were compared by one-way ANOVA with Sidak's multiple comparisons tests. The clones in this table, taken by TCRdb from immuneACCESS, are in-frame only. Not every clone is retained; where verified, under half of the shortfall comes from an unresolved V gene, and the cause of the rest is unknown. That table gives V, J and clone size, and the DNA gave D and trimming. A total of roughly 120,000 clones appear in this sample, about 90% of them only once. The top ten clones comprise 14% of the sample.

For this clone: Its antigen remains undetermined. No much larger clonotype is one base removed from it; base qualities were not supplied.

The sequence came from an adult in good health. The chain employs TRBV4-2 and TRBJ2-7; 10 middle bases align to TRBD1. The sample in question was peripheral blood, obtained on day 0 of AZD1222 vaccination. The encoded CDR3 is CASSQEDRGTYEQYF. The base sequence is TGTGCCAGCAGCCAAGAGGACAGGGGGACCTACGAGCAGTACTTC.